Shown below are 23 T cell receptor beta chains from a single sample sequenced in a study of blood T cell repertoires in COVID-19. Assay: immunoSEQ multiplex PCR; the TCRdb copy retains only in-frame clones and omits some. The sample gives 200,000 to 250,000 clones, approximately 85% of which show up once; roughly an eighth is in the top ten. The specimen sequenced was peripheral blood. These receptors were obtained from a man older than 75 with acute or convalescent COVID-19.

This sequence joins TRBV7-2 and TRBJ2-3; TRBD1 matches at 9 bases. The V and J ends lost 5 bases and 6 bases, in that order; junction bases with no gene match: 6. The CDR3 length is 14 residues. Germline values: CDR1 SGHTA, CDR2 FQGNSA. Here the CDR3 DNA reads TGTGCCAGCAGCCTCAGGGACAGGGTGGATACGCAGTATTTT. Amino acids: CASSLRDRVDTQYF.

V and J are TRBV5-1 and TRBJ2-7; TRBD2 agrees at 8 bases. The CDR3 has 16 amino acids. V lost 3 bases, J lost 6 bases, and 14 bases stayed unmatched. CDR1 SGHRS and CDR2 YFSETQ come from the germline V gene. CDR3 sequence reads: CASSSEREIQRGEQYF. For the CDR3, the DNA is TGCGCCAGCAGCTCTGAGCGGGAGATTCAAAGGGGCGAGCAGTACTTC.

The CDR3 here is CASSEGAGGYRNTQYF. CDR3 DNA: TGTGCCAGCAGTGAGGGGGCGGGGGGGTATCGAAATACGCAGTATTTT. This chain joins TRBV27 and TRBJ2-3; TRBD2 matches at 9 bases. V was pared by 5 bases and J by 7 bases, with 13 bases of the junction left unmatched. CDR3 length: 16 residues. CDR1 MNHEY and CDR2 SMNVEV come from the germline V gene (reference sequence).

This chain joins TRBV6-5 and TRBJ2-7; perhaps TRBD1 as D (6 bases). Trimming shortened V by 10 bases and J by 2 bases, and 15 bases separated the two germline ends. Germline V gene data show CDR1 as MNHEY and CDR2 as SVGAGI. There are 13 residues in the CDR3. This CDR3 is CATSVRDTYEQYF. In DNA, the CDR3 is TGTGCCACCTCGGTCCGGGACACCTACGAGCAGTACTTC.

V and J are TRBV7-9 and TRBJ2-1, with D possibly TRBD2 on 5 matching bases. Germline V gene sequence: CDR1 SEHNR, CDR2 FQNEAQ (reference sequence). This CDR3 spans 14 amino acids. V gave up 4 bases and J gave up 9 bases, with 16 bases separating them. This chain's CDR3 is CASSSRGLVLEQFF. In DNA, the CDR3 is TGTGCCAGCAGCTCGCGTGGACTGGTGCTTGAGCAGTTCTTC.

The chain combines TRBV28 with TRBJ1-5; weak D call: TRBD1 (5 bases). The CDR3 has 14 residues. Germline CDR1 reads MDHEN; CDR2 reads SYDVKM. V was trimmed by 6 bases and J by 3 bases, leaving 12 bases between them. The CDR3 sequence: CASSRSRDNQPQHF. DNA of the CDR3: TGTGCCAGCAGCCGGAGCAGGGACAATCAGCCCCAGCATTTT.

This clone was detected once. V gene TRBV6-5 combines with J gene TRBJ1-4; D remains unclear. V was shortened by 0 bases and J by 8 bases, with 10 bases between the two germline ends. CDR1 MNHEY and CDR2 SVGAGI come from the germline V gene. The CDR3 spans 14 residues. The CDR3 protein is CASSYSRGGEKLFF. The CDR3 region has the DNA TGTGCCAGCAGTTACTCGCGTGGAGGAGAAAAACTGTTTTTT.

J is TRBJ2-2 and V is TRBV5-5; 9 positions match TRBD1. J lost 4 bases, V lost 4 bases, and 5 bases had no gene match. Germline V CDR1 and CDR2: SGHKS, YYEKEE (reference sequence). The CDR3 length is 15 residues. The CDR3 nucleotides are TGTGCCAGCAGCCGAGGACAGGGGATCACCGGGGAGCTGTTTTTT. Residues: CASSRGQGITGELFF.

DNA of the CDR3: TGTGCCACCAGTGATTATGGGCTAGCGGGAACGAGCTCCTACAATGAGCAGTTCTTC. Translation gives CATSDYGLAGTSSYNEQFF. The V call is TRBV24-1, the J call TRBJ2-1; 9 bases align to TRBD2. The CDR3 runs to 19 residues. Losses at the gene ends were 2 bases for V and 0 bases for J; bases not matched to a gene: 10. The germline V gene has CDR1 KGHDR and CDR2 SFDVKD.

The rearrangement links TRBV5-6 to TRBJ1-3, with D maybe TRBD1 (6 bases). The CDR3 contains 15 residues. CDR1 and CDR2 from the germline V gene are SGHDT and YYEEEE. Trimming left V 4 bases short and J 0 bases short, with 11 bases between. DNA of the CDR3: TGTGCCAGCAGCAAAGGGGGGGGCTCTGGAAACACCATATATTTT. Protein: CASSKGGGSGNTIYF. Full variable domain (remainder filled in from reference TRBV5-6 and TRBJ1-3): DAGVTQSPTHLIKTRGQQVTLRCSPKSGHDTVSWYQQALGQGPQFIFQYYEEEERQRGNFPDRFSGHQFPNYSSELNVNALLLGDSALYLCASSKGGGSGNTIYFGEGSWLTVV.

The chain recombines TRBV7-9 with TRBJ2-1; TRBD1 might be the D (5 bases). The CDR3 consists of 13 residues. The germline gives CDR1 SEHNR, CDR2 FQNEAQ (reference sequence). V was shortened by 2 bases and J by 7 bases, with 9 bases between the two germline ends. CDR3 in amino acids: CASSLTRVNEQFF. DNA of the CDR3: TGTGCCAGCAGCTTAACCAGGGTGAATGAGCAGTTCTTC.

The rearrangement uses TRBV7-2 and TRBJ2-7; possibly TRBD2 for D (7 bases). Trimming removed 5 bases at V and 5 bases at J, with 16 bases between. The CDR3 is made up of 14 amino acids. Germline V gives CDR1 SGHTA, CDR2 FQGNSA. The CDR3 DNA sequence: TGTGCCAGCAGCCAGTCGGGGGGCTTGCACGAGCAGTACTTC. Translated, it gives CASSQSGGLHEQYF.

V is TRBV7-2 and J is TRBJ1-3, with D possibly TRBD1 on 5 matching bases. CDR3 size: 14 residues. Germline CDR1 and CDR2: SGHTA and FQGNSA. Trimming took 5 bases from V and 4 from J, leaving 12 bases between them. The CDR3 bases are TGTGCCAGCAGCACACAGGTGACCGGAAACACCATATATTTT. This sequence encodes CASSTQVTGNTIYF.

The rearrangement uses TRBV29-1 and TRBJ2-3; 10 nucleotides align to TRBD2. This CDR3 is built from 14 residues. The germline V gene encodes CDR1 SQVTM and CDR2 ANQGSEA. The V segment lost 6 bases and the J segment 0 bases; nucleotides outside the gene matches: 3. The CDR3 coding sequence is TGCAGCGTCGGGACTAGCGTTAGCACAGATACGCAGTATTTT. Its translation is CSVGTSVSTDTQYF.

The gene calls are TRBV12-3 or TRBV12-4 and TRBJ1-1, with 9 positions matching TRBD1. With V trimmed by 5 bases and J by 4 bases, 2 bases remained unmatched. The CDR3 is 13 residues long. CDR3 residues: CASSMGQGTEAFF. The CDR3 DNA sequence: TGTGCCAGCAGTATGGGACAGGGCACTGAAGCTTTCTTT.

The chain is built from TRBV4-3 and TRBJ2-3; D is possibly TRBD1 (6 bases). The germline V gene encodes CDR1 LGHNA and CDR2 YSLEER. V was clipped by 3 bases and J by 1 base, with 8 bases between them. CDR3 length: 14 residues. DNA of the CDR3: TGCGCCAGCAGCCAGGGGGCTGGCACAGATACGCAGTATTTT. It encodes CASSQGAGTDTQYF.

The V gene is TRBV27, the J gene TRBJ2-5; 9 nucleotides align to TRBD2. The V gene's germline CDR1 is MNHEY and CDR2 SMNVEV (reference sequence). The CDR3 is made up of 16 amino acids. With 5 bases clipped from V and 3 bases from J, the junction kept 10 bases outside the gene matches. The CDR3 loop reads CASSPPPREGKETQYF. The CDR3 DNA sequence: TGTGCCAGCAGTCCTCCCCCGCGGGAGGGCAAAGAGACCCAGTACTTC.

The DNA for the CDR3 is TGTGCCAGCAGTTCGACAGCGCAGAACACTGAAGCTTTCTTT. Protein: CASSSTAQNTEAFF. The chain couples TRBV28 to TRBJ1-1, with a tentative D call TRBD1 (5 bases). V lost 4 bases, J lost 1 base, and 10 bases lay in between. The CDR3 covers 14 residues. Germline loops: CDR1 MDHEN, CDR2 SYDVKM. Combining the CDR3 with reference TRBV28 and TRBJ1-1 gives the whole variable domain DVKVTQSSRYLVKRTGEKVFLECVQDMDHENMFWYRQDPGLGLRLIYFSYDVKMKEKGDIPEGYSVSREKKERFSLILESASTNQTSMYLCASSSTAQNTEAFFGQGTRLTVV.

This rearrangement joins TRBV3-1 (or the pseudogene TRBV3-2) to TRBJ2-1; 11 bases align to TRBD2. Germline loops: CDR1 LGHDT, CDR2 YNNKEL (reference sequence). This CDR3 has 14 residues. The J segment lost 8 bases and the V segment lost 8 bases, leaving 8 bases of the junction unmatched. The CDR3 here is CASLTSGSSDEQFF. The CDR3 DNA is TGTGCCAGCCTCACTAGCGGGAGTAGCGATGAGCAGTTCTTC.

This chain links TRBV27 with TRBJ2-7; 8 positions match TRBD2. Germline V gene sequence: CDR1 MNHEY, CDR2 SMNVEV (reference sequence). The CDR3 consists of 13 residues. The junction had 3 bases not matched to a gene; V was cut back by 6 bases and J by 2 bases. CDR3 region: CASRYSGAYEQYF. CDR3 in DNA: TGTGCCAGCAGGTATAGCGGGGCCTACGAGCAGTACTTC.

V usage is TRBV6-1 and J usage is TRBJ2-4, with TRBD2 as a possible D gene (6 bases). V was trimmed by 1 base and J by 3 bases, leaving 10 bases between them. The length of the CDR3 is 15 residues. The germline CDR1 and CDR2 sequences are MNHNS and SASEGT. The CDR3 is CASSEVAGYKNIQYF. The CDR3 DNA reads TGTGCCAGCAGTGAAGTTGCGGGGTACAAAAACATTCAGTACTTC.

This clone was picked up one time. This rearrangement joins TRBV28 to TRBJ1-2, with a possible D match to TRBD1 (6 bases). Per germline, CDR1 MDHEN and CDR2 SYDVKM. This CDR3 spans 13 amino acids. Deletions cut 4 bases from V and 8 bases from J, with 14 bases between. The DNA for the CDR3 is TGTGCCAGCAGTTCGGACAGTCGGAGAGGCTACACCTTC. Protein product: CASSSDSRRGYTF.

The chain is built from TRBV19 and TRBJ1-1; no clear D gene. With 0 bases removed from V and 2 bases from J, the gap between germline ends came to 7 bases. The germline V gene has CDR1 LNHDA and CDR2 SQIVND (reference sequence). This CDR3 has 14 amino acids. The CDR3 DNA sequence: TGTGCCAGTAGTATAGATCTTCCTAACACTGAAGCTTTCTTT. Translating gives CASSIDLPNTEAFF.